One sample yielded the 21 T cell receptor beta chains listed below, sequenced in a study of blood T cell repertoires in COVID-19 (dated by TCRdb to 2020 to 2021). To prepare the library, the immunoSEQ multiplex PCR assay was applied. TCRdb limited this immuneACCESS table to in-frame rearrangements with V and J called. A share of clones is missing; checked studies link under half to unresolved V genes, and the rest is unexplained. Recorded for this sample are about 140,000 clones; roughly 80% of them occurred a single time. The ten largest clones represent approximately 9.4% of the sample. Sequenced sample: peripheral blood. The source of these receptors is a woman aged 50 to 60 with active or convalescent COVID-19.

The rearrangement uses TRBV18 and TRBJ2-7; TRBD1 aligns across 11 bases. Per germline, CDR1 KGHSH and CDR2 LQKENI. The junction had 5 bases not matched to a gene; V was cut back by 5 bases and J by 5 bases. CDR3 length: 14 amino acids. Here the CDR3 reads CASSVGQGANEQYF. In DNA, the CDR3 is TGTGCCAGCTCAGTCGGACAGGGGGCGAACGAGCAGTACTTC.

This chain connects TRBV4-3 to TRBJ2-7, with D maybe TRBD1 (5 bases). V dropped 4 bases and J dropped 4 bases, with 17 bases sitting between them. This CDR3 contains 15 residues. Germline CDR1 reads LGHNA; CDR2 reads YSLEER. CDR3: CASSPRVDIQYEQYF. CDR3 nucleotides: TGCGCCAGCAGCCCCCGGGTGGACATTCAATACGAGCAGTACTTC.

The J gene is TRBJ2-1, the V gene TRBV6-1; TRBD1 might be the D (5 bases). Germline values: CDR1 MNHNS, CDR2 SASEGT. Trimming removed 2 bases from V and 1 base from J, with 12 bases in between. The CDR3 sequence is 16 residues long. CDR3 nucleotide sequence: TGTGCCAGCAGTGAACGTGTAGGGGCATCCTACAATGAGCAGTTCTTC. Its protein product is CASSERVGASYNEQFF.

V gene TRBV18 combines with J gene TRBJ1-6; D gene uncertain. The CDR3 sequence is 14 residues long. From germline, CDR1 is KGHSH and CDR2 LQKENI. The ends were cut back, 0 bases at V and 10 bases at J, with 10 bases in the middle. The DNA of the CDR3 is TGTGCCAGCTCACCACCGGGCAGGAAATCACCCCTCCACTTT. This translates into CASSPPGRKSPLHF.

This sequence joins TRBV28 and TRBJ2-7; 7 positions match TRBD1. The CDR3 length is 14 residues. Germline V gene sequence: CDR1 MDHEN, CDR2 SYDVKM. Trimming took 5 bases from V and 4 from J; bases not matched to a gene: 8. CDR3 DNA: TGTGCCAGCAGTAGACCGGGACAGAAATACGAGCAGTACTTC. Its protein product is CASSRPGQKYEQYF.

This chain connects TRBV28 to TRBJ1-1, with a weak D call TRBD1 (5 bases). With 4 bases removed from V and 4 bases from J, the gap between germline ends came to 13 bases. The germline gives CDR1 MDHEN, CDR2 SYDVKM. The CDR3 spans 14 residues. The CDR3 protein is CASSWSRGSTEAFF. The CDR3 DNA follows: TGTGCCAGCAGTTGGAGTCGGGGGAGCACTGAAGCTTTCTTT. Based on the CDR3 plus reference TRBV28 and TRBJ1-1, the full variable domain is DVKVTQSSRYLVKRTGEKVFLECVQDMDHENMFWYRQDPGLGLRLIYFSYDVKMKEKGDIPEGYSVSREKKERFSLILESASTNQTSMYLCASSWSRGSTEAFFGQGTRLTVV.

The chain joins TRBV24-1 to TRBJ1-1; no reliable D call. The germline V and J ends were trimmed by 3 bases and 10 bases, with 17 bases remaining between them. The CDR3 is 14 amino acids. Per germline, CDR1 KGHDR and CDR2 SFDVKD. CDR3 residues: CATSDLDLWEGAFF. In nucleotides, the CDR3 is TGTGCCACCAGTGATCTGGATCTTTGGGAGGGAGCTTTCTTT.

The V gene is TRBV5-1, the J gene TRBJ2-7; TRBD1 might be the D (5 bases). Trimming removed 6 bases from V and 2 bases from J, with 12 bases in between. There are 13 residues in the CDR3. Germline V CDR1 and CDR2: SGHRS, YFSETQ. CDR3 sequence reads: CASTPSTAYEQYF. CDR3 sequence (DNA): TGCGCCAGCACACCCTCGACAGCCTACGAGCAGTACTTC. Drawing the rest from reference TRBV5-1 and TRBJ2-7, the complete variable domain is KAGVTQTPRYLIKTRGQQVTLSCSPISGHRSVSWYQQTPGQGLQFLFEYFSETQRNKGNFPGRFSGRQFSNSRSEMNVSTLELGDSALYLCASTPSTAYEQYFGPGTRLTVT.

V is TRBV30 and J is TRBJ2-3, with 7 nucleotides matching TRBD2. The V segment lost 1 base and the J segment 3 bases; nucleotides outside the gene matches: 7. In germline, CDR1 is GTSNPN, CDR2 SVGIG (reference sequence). The CDR3 covers 15 residues. The CDR3 DNA reads as TGTGCCTGGAGTGCGGCTAGCGGTCTGACAGATACGCAGTATTTT. This sequence encodes CAWSAASGLTDTQYF.

The V and J genes are TRBV6-5 and TRBJ1-2; 11 bases agree with TRBD1. The CDR3 is 14 residues long. J gave up 8 bases and V 6 bases, and 8 bases lay outside the gene matches. Germline V gene data show CDR1 as MNHEY and CDR2 as SVGAGI. The CDR3 here is CASRGDRGVGGYTF. CDR3 bases: TGTGCCAGCAGGGGGGACAGGGGGGTCGGCGGCTACACCTTC.

The chain recombines TRBV6-6 with TRBJ1-5; D remains unclear. The V gene's germline CDR1 is MNHNY and CDR2 SVGAGI (reference sequence). The CDR3 is made up of 13 amino acids. The germline V and J ends were trimmed by 2 bases and 7 bases, with 9 bases remaining between them. The CDR3: CASSYGPFQPQHF. Written as DNA, the CDR3 is TGTGCCAGCAGTTACGGGCCTTTCCAGCCCCAGCATTTT.

This clone was seen a single time. This chain joins TRBV21-1 and TRBJ2-3; TRBD2, the D gene given by the table, was not confirmed from the DNA. TRBV21-1 is flagged as a pseudogene. The CDR3 totals 16 residues. This chain's CDR3 is CASSKENGGTADTQYF. The CDR3 nucleotides are TGTGCCAGCAGCAAAGAGAACGGTGGTACGGCAGATACGCAGTATTTT.

The chain recombines TRBV28 with TRBJ1-4, with D hard to call. Germline V CDR1 and CDR2: MDHEN, SYDVKM. The V end was cut by 6 bases, the J end by 0 bases, with 8 bases between. The CDR3 sequence is 14 residues long. CDR3 coding DNA: TGTGCCAGCAGGCTCAGTGCAACTAATGAAAAACTGTTTTTT. Its translation: CASRLSATNEKLFF.

This clone was detected ten times or more. The rearrangement links TRBV2 to TRBJ1-2; weak D call: TRBD1 (5 bases). The CDR3 extends over 15 amino acids. Germline CDR1 SNHLY, CDR2 FYNNEI. V lost 4 bases, J lost 4 bases, and 16 bases lay in between. The CDR3 reads CASSGGRQGFYGYTF. For the CDR3, the DNA is TGTGCCAGCAGTGGAGGACGGCAGGGTTTCTATGGCTACACCTTC. Combining the CDR3 with reference TRBV2 and TRBJ1-2 gives the whole variable domain EPEVTQTPSHQVTQMGQEVILRCVPISNHLYFYWYRQILGQKVEFLVSFYNNEISEKSEIFDDQFSVERPDGSNFTLKIRSTKLEDSAMYFCASSGGRQGFYGYTFGSGTRLTVV.

The genes are TRBV10-1 and TRBJ1-2, with 8 nucleotides matching TRBD1. CDR1 and CDR2 (germline): WNHNN, SYGVQD (reference sequence). With V trimmed by 6 bases and J by 8 bases, 5 bases remained unmatched. CDR3 size: 12 residues. The CDR3 region is CASRDRVGGYTF. CDR3 nucleotides: TGCGCCAGCAGGGACAGGGTAGGCGGCTACACCTTC.

This clone has just one count. The J gene is TRBJ2-1, the V gene TRBV11-2; 8 bases agree with TRBD2. This CDR3 spans 15 amino acids. Trimming removed 4 bases from V and 6 bases from J; junction bases left unmatched: 8. Germline V gene lookup returns CDR1 SGHAT and CDR2 FQNNGV. The DNA for the CDR3 is TGTGCCAGCAGCTGGGGACTAGGACTTAGCAATGAGCAGTTCTTC. Amino acid sequence: CASSWGLGLSNEQFF.

CDR3 protein: CASSSANYREGQFF. The DNA of the CDR3 is TGTGCCAGCAGCTCCGCCAATTACAGGGAAGGGCAGTTCTTC. The chain employs TRBV7-9 and TRBJ2-1, with D perhaps TRBD1 (6 bases). This CDR3 region has 14 residues. Germline CDR1 is SEHNR and CDR2 is FQNEAQ (reference sequence). Between the trimmed V and J ends, which lost 4 bases and 12 bases, there was a span of 19 bases.

The V gene is TRBV12-3 or TRBV12-4, the J gene TRBJ1-2; D uncertain. This CDR3 is 12 amino acids long. V lost 6 bases to trimming and J lost 6 bases, with 11 bases between them. CDR3 DNA sequence: TGTGCCAGCAGCGTGGAGCGACATGGCTACACCTTC. This codes for CASSVERHGYTF.

V gene TRBV28 combines with J gene TRBJ2-1; perhaps TRBD1 as D (6 bases). CDR1 and CDR2 from the germline V gene are MDHEN and SYDVKM. The length of the CDR3 is 13 residues. V dropped 8 bases and J dropped 10 bases, with 18 bases sitting between them. In DNA, the CDR3 is TGTGCCAGCTTTAAGGACAGCGCAAGGGAGCAGTTCTTC. Encoded protein: CASFKDSAREQFF.

CDR3 in DNA: TGCGCCAGCAGCCACCTCCCCTTCTCTGGAAACACCATATATTTT. Its protein product is CASSHLPFSGNTIYF. The V gene is TRBV4-3, the J gene TRBJ1-3; unclear D gene. CDR3 length: 15 residues. CDR1 is LGHNA, CDR2 YSLEER, per germline. V lost 3 bases, J lost 0 bases, and 9 bases lay in between.

The genes are TRBV19 and TRBJ1-4; 7 bases are a match to TRBD1. The CDR3 spans 17 residues. V lost 2 bases and J lost 7; bases outside the gene matches: 13. The germline V gene encodes CDR1 LNHDA and CDR2 SQIVND (reference sequence). CDR3 sequence (DNA): TGTGCCAGTAGTATAATGGTCTCGACAGGGAAGAGTGAAAAACTGTTTTTT. It codes for CASSIMVSTGKSEKLFF.